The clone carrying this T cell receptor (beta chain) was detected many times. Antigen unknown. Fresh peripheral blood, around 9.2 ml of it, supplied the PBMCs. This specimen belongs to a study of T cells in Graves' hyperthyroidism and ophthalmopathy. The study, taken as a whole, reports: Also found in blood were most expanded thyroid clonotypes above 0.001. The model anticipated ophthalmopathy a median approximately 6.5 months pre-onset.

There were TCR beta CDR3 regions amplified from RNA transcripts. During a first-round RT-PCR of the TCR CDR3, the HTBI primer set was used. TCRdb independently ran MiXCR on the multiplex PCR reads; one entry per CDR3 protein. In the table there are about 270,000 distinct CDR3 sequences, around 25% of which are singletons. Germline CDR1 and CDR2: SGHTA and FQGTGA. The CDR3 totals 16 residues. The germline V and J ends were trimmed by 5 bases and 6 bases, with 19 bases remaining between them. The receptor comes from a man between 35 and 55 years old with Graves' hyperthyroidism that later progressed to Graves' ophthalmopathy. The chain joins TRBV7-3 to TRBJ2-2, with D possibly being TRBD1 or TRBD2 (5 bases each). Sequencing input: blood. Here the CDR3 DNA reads TGTGCCAGCAGCATATCCGGGACCGGCTGGTCCGGGGAGCTGTTTTTT. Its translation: CASSISGTGWSGELFF.